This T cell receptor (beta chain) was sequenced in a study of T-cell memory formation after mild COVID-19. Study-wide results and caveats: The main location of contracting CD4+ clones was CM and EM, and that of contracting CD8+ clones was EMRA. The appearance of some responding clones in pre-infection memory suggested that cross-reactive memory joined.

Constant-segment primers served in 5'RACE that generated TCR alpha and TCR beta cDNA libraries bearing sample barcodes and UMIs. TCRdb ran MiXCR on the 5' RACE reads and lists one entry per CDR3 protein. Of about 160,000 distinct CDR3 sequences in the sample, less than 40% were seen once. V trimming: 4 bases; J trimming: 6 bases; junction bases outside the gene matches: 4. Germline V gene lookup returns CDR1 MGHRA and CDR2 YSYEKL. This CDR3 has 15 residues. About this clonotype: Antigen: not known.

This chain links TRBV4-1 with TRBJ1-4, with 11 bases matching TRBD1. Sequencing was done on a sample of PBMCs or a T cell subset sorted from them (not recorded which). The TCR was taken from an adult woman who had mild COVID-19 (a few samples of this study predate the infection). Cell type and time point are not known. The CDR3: CASSRSGQGDEKLFF. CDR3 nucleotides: TGCGCCAGCAGCCGATCGGGACAGGGGGATGAAAAACTGTTTTTT.